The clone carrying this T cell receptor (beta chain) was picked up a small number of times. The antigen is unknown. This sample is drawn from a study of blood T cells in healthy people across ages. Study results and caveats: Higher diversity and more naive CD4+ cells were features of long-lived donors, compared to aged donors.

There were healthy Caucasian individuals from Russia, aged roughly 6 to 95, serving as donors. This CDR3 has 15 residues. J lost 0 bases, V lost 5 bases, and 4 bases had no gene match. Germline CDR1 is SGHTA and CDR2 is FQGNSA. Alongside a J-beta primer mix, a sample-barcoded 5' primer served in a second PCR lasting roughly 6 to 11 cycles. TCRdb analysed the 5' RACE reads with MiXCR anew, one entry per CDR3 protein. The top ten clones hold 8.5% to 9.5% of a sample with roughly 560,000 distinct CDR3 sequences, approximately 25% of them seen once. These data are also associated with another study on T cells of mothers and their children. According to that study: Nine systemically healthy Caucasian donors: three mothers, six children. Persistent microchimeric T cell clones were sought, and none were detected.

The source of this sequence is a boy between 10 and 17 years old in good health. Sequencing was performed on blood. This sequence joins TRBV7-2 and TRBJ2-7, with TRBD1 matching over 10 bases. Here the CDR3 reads CASSARTGGSYEQYF. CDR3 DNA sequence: TGTGCCAGCAGCGCTAGGACAGGGGGCTCCTACGAGCAGTACTTC.